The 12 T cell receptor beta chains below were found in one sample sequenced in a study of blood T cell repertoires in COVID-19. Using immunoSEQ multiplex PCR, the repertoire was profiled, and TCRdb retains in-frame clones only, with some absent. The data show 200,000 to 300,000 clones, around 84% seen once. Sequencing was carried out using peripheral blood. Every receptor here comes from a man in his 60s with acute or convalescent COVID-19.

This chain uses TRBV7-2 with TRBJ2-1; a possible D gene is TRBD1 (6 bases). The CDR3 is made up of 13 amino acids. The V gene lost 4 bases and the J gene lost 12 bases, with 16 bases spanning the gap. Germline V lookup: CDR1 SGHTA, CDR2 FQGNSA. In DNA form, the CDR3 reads TGTGCCAGCAGCTCGGGGACACCCGAGGGGCAGTTCTTC. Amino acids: CASSSGTPEGQFF.

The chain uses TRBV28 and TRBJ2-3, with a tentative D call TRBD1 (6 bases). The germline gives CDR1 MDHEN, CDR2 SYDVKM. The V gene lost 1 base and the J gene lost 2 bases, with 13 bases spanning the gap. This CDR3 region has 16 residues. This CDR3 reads CASSLLRRTATDTQYF. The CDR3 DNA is TGTGCCAGCAGTTTATTGAGGAGGACAGCCACAGATACGCAGTATTTT.

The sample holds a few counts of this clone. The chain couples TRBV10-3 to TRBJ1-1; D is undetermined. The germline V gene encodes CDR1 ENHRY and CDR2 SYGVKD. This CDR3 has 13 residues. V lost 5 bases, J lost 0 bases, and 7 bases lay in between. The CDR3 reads CAISLTVNTEAFF. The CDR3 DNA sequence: TGTGCCATCAGTCTTACAGTGAACACTGAAGCTTTCTTT.

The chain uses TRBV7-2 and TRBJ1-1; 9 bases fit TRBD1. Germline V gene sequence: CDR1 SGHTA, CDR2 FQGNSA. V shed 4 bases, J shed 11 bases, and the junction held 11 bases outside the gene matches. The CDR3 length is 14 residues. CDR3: CASSSGQGWFGAFF. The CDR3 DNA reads TGTGCCAGCAGCTCAGGACAGGGGTGGTTCGGGGCTTTCTTT.

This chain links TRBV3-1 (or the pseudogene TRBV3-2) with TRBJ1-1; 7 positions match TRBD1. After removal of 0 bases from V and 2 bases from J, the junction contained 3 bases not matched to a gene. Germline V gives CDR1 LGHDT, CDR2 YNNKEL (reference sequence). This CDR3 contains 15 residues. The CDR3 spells CASSQDRDRNTEAFF. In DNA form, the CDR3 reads TGTGCCAGCAGCCAAGACCGGGACAGAAACACTGAAGCTTTCTTT.

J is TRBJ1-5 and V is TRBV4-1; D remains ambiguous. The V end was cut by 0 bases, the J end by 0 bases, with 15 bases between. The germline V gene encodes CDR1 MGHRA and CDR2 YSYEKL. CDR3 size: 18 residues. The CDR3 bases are TGCGCCAGCAGCCAAGATGATGGTGGAGGGTATAGCAATCAGCCCCAGCATTTT. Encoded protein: CASSQDDGGGYSNQPQHF.

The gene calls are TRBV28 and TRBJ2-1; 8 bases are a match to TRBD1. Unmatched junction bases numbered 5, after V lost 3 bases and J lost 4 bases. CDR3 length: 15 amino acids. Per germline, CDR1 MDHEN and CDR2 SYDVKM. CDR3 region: CASSFQQGDYNEQFF. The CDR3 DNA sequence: TGTGCCAGCAGTTTTCAACAGGGGGATTACAATGAGCAGTTCTTC.

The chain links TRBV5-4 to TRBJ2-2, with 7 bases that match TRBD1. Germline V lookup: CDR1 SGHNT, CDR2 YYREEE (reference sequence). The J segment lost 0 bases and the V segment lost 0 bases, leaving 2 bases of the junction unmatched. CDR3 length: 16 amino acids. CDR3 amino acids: CASSLEGAPNTGELFF. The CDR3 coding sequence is TGTGCCAGCAGCTTGGAGGGGGCTCCGAACACCGGGGAGCTGTTTTTT.

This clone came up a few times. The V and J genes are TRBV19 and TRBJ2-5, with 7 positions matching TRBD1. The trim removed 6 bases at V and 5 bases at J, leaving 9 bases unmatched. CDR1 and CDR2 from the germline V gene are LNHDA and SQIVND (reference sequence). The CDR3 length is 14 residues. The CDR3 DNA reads TGTGCCAGTAGCCGAGACAGGGCGGCGGAGACCCAGTACTTC. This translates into CASSRDRAAETQYF. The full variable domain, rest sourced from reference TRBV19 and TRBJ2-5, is DGGITQSPKYLFRKEGQNVTLSCEQNLNHDAMYWYRQDPGQGLRLIYYSQIVNDFQKGDIAEGYSVSREKKESFPLTVTSAQKNPTAFYLCASSRDRAAETQYFGPGTRLLVL.

The CDR3 DNA is TGCGCCAGCAGCCAAGGGGACAGGGATGGCACTGAAGCTTTCTTT. It specifies CASSQGDRDGTEAFF. This chain joins TRBV4-1 and TRBJ1-1; 9 nucleotides align to TRBD1. CDR3 length: 15 residues. Germline loops: CDR1 MGHRA, CDR2 YSYEKL. The V segment lost 1 base and the J segment 4 bases; nucleotides outside the gene matches: 4.

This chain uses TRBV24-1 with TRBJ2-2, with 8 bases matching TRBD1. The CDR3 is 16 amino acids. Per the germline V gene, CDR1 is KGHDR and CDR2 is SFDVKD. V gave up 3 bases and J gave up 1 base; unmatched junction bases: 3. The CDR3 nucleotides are TGTGCCACCAGTGATACCGGGACAGGGAACACCGGGGAGCTGTTTTTT. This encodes CATSDTGTGNTGELFF.

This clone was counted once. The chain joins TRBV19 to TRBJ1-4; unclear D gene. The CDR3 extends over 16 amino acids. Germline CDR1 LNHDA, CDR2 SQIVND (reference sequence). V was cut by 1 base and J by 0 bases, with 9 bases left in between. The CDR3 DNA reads TGTGCCAGTAGTATAGGTCTACAGCCAACTAATGAAAAACTGTTTTTT. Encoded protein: CASSIGLQPTNEKLFF. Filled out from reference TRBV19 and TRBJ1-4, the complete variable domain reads DGGITQSPKYLFRKEGQNVTLSCEQNLNHDAMYWYRQDPGQGLRLIYYSQIVNDFQKGDIAEGYSVSREKKESFPLTVTSAQKNPTAFYLCASSIGLQPTNEKLFFGSGTQLSVL.